The text below deals with one TCR beta chain. Running of the assay took place at deep level. Sequencing was performed with immunoSEQ multiplex PCR; in TCRdb, only in-frame clones are kept and a portion is missing. This sample has about 2.3 million clones, with just under 95% found just once. All the donors were Caucasian adults who lived in Nashville, Tennessee. The record originates from a study of shared clonotypes between healthy human individuals. The CDR3 is made up of 14 amino acids. CDR1 is SGHRS, CDR2 YFSETQ, per germline. With 7 bases clipped from V and 4 bases from J, the junction kept 5 bases outside the gene matches.

The rearrangement uses TRBV5-1 and TRBJ1-1; 12 positions agree with TRBD1. The sample was naive CD4+ T cells from PBMCs. As for subset: CD45RA+ positively selected. This receptor was taken from a man aged 18 to 30 in good health. Some clones in this sample may be carry-over from other donors' samples. In nucleotides, the CDR3 is TGCGCCAGCGGGACAGGGGGCTGGGGCACTGAAGCTTTCTTT. As protein: CASGTGGWGTEAFF. Using reference TRBV5-1 and TRBJ1-1 for the parts outside the CDR3, the full variable domain is KAGVTQTPRYLIKTRGQQVTLSCSPISGHRSVSWYQQTPGQGLQFLFEYFSETQRNKGNFPGRFSGRQFSNSRSEMNVSTLELGDSALYLCASGTGGWGTEAFFGQGTRLTVV.